This T cell receptor (beta chain) was sequenced during a study of response to subunit inactivated influenza vaccine (dated by TCRdb to the late 2010s). About the study as a whole: Deep quantitative profiling of the T cell receptor repertoire was used in the study to follow responses to a trivalent subunit inactivated influenza vaccine. The paper's findings and limits, for the study overall: It was suggested by the authors that each seasonal influenza vaccination may recruit only a limited number of new T cells.

Taken from cysteine to phenylalanine, the CDR3 has 17 residues. The read is trimmed to its CDR3 DNA, 51 bases read in frame from base 1. Trimming accounts for 4 bases at V and 0 bases at J, while the number of junction bases matched to no gene is 5. This clonotype has just a few counts. What antigen it recognizes has not been identified. No base qualities exist here, and no much larger clone lies one base off it. Library construction relied on RT-PCR. Sequencing was carried out with an Illumina HiSeq 2500. The public reads were reprocessed in TCRdb via fastp at Q25 and MiXCR, keeping in-frame beta chains. Rows with a matching CDR3 protein are joined into one entry that keeps the most common DNA and genes. Across this sample there are more than 150,000 distinct CDR3 sequences, with around 9% seen only once. The top ten hold about a tenth of the sample.

Sequenced material: non-naive T cells sorted from PBMCs, taken on the day of vaccination. The label giving this sample's cell subset or site can be read as: memory T cell fraction. The chain couples TRBV12-3 or TRBV12-4 to TRBJ2-6; TRBD1 matches 8 bases in the middle. This clonotype originated in a man aged 50-59 years who received an inactivated influenza vaccine. Donor details come from another sample of the same person, matched by shared clones. The DNA is as follows: TGTGCCAGCAGTTACAGGACAGGGAGCTCTGGGGCCAACGTCCTGACTTTC. This codes for CASSYRTGSSGANVLTF.